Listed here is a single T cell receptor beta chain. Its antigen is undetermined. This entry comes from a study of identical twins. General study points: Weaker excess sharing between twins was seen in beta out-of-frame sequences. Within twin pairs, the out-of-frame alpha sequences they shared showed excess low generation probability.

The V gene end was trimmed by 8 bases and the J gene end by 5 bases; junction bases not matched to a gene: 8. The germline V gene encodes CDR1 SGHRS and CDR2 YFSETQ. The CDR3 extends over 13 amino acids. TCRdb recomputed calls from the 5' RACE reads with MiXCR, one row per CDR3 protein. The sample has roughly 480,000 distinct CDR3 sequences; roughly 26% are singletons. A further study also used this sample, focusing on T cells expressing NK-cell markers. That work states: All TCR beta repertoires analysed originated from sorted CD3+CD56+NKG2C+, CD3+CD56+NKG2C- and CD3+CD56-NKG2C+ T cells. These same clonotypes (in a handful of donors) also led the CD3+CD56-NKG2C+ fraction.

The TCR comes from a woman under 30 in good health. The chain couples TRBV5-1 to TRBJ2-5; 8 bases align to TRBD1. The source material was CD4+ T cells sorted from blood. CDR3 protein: CASSWTGSETQYF. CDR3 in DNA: TGCGCCAGTTCCTGGACAGGGTCGGAGACCCAGTACTTC. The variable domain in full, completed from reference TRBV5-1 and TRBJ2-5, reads KAGVTQTPRYLIKTRGQQVTLSCSPISGHRSVSWYQQTPGQGLQFLFEYFSETQRNKGNFPGRFSGRQFSNSRSEMNVSTLELGDSALYLCASSWTGSETQYFGPGTRLLVL.